These 5 T cell receptor beta chains came from one sample sequenced in a study of blood T cell repertoires in COVID-19. Libraries were prepared by immunoSEQ multiplex PCR; TCRdb keeps only in-frame clonotypes and omits some of them. The table has over 75,000 clones, 90% seen once. Specimen: peripheral blood. Every receptor here comes from a human donor with active COVID-19. The donor label of this sample is uncertain.

The chain is built from TRBV7-2 and TRBJ2-7; 7 bases are a match to TRBD2. CDR1 SGHTA and CDR2 FQGNSA come from the germline V gene. CDR3 length: 15 residues. V lost 1 base and J lost 6; bases outside the gene matches: 9. CDR3 residues: CASSLVVRTRSEQYF. Here the CDR3 DNA reads TGTGCCAGCAGCTTAGTGGTTCGGACTAGATCCGAGCAGTACTTC. Using reference TRBV7-2 and TRBJ2-7 for the parts outside the CDR3, the full variable domain is GAGVSQSPSNKVTEKGKDVELRCDPISGHTALYWYRQSLGQGLEFLIYFQGNSAPDKSGLPSDRFSAERTGGSVSTLTIQRTQQEDSAVYLCASSLVVRTRSEQYFGPGTRLTVT.

This clone was seen a single time. The rearrangement uses TRBV18 and TRBJ1-1; D is possibly TRBD1 (6 bases). Trimming took 3 bases from V and 8 from J, leaving 19 bases between them. The CDR3 length is 15 residues. Germline-derived CDR1 and CDR2 are KGHSH and LQKENI. Written as DNA, the CDR3 is TGTGCCAGCTCACCTCCTGGGACAACACTAGGGGAAGCTTTCTTT. Its protein is CASSPPGTTLGEAFF.

The table lists this clone with a few counts. The V gene is TRBV27, the J gene TRBJ1-1; 10 bases are shared with TRBD1. V lost 7 bases, J lost 8 bases, and 19 bases stayed unmatched. The CDR3 is 17 residues long. The V gene's germline CDR1 is MNHEY and CDR2 SMNVEV (reference sequence). The chain's CDR3 is CASMSWTGGGAKPEAFF. Here the CDR3 DNA reads TGTGCCAGCATGTCCTGGACAGGGGGGGGAGCTAAACCGGAAGCTTTCTTT.

The genes are TRBV6-5 and TRBJ1-1; TRBD1 matches 8 bases. J was trimmed by 3 bases and V by 2 bases; bases with no gene match: 8. In germline, CDR1 is MNHEY, CDR2 SVGAGI. The CDR3 covers 16 residues. The CDR3 is CASSYGLNRGDTEAFF. The CDR3 nucleotides are TGTGCCAGCAGTTACGGATTGAACAGGGGGGACACTGAAGCTTTCTTT.

Of note for this clone: This sample includes further DNA sequences coding for the same CDR3. V is TRBV6-2 or TRBV6-3 and J is TRBJ2-7; the match to TRBD1 covers 7 bases. Germline lookup yields CDR1 MNHEY and CDR2 SVGEGT. The trim removed 6 bases at V and 2 bases at J, leaving 4 bases unmatched. The CDR3 contains 13 residues. The CDR3 DNA follows: TGTGCCAGCAGCCCCGGGACAGCCTACGAGCAGTACTTC. It translates to CASSPGTAYEQYF.